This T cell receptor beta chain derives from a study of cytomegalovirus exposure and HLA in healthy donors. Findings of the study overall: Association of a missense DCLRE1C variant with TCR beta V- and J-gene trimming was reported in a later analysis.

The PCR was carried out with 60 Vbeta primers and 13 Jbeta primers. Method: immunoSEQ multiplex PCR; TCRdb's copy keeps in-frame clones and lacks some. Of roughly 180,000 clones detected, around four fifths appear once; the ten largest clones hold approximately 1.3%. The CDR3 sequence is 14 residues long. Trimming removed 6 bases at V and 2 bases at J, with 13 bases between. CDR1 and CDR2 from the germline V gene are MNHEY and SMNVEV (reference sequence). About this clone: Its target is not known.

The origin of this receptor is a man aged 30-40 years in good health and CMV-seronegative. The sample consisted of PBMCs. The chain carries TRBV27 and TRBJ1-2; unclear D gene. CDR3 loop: CASRRSVTNYGYTF. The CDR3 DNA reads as TGTGCCAGCAGACGAAGCGTCACCAACTATGGCTACACCTTC.